This T cell receptor beta chain was profiled in a study of technical replicates of blood from a few donors. The data were produced by immunoSEQ multiplex PCR, yet TCRdb's version contains in-frame clones alone and is incomplete. This sample has roughly 80,000 clones, with less than 95% found just once. Sequences were obtained from T cells isolated from PBMCs. This receptor was identified in a human donor in good health.

CDR3 loop: CASSLGLARTNEQFF. The CDR3 DNA reads as TGTGCCAGCAGCCTAGGACTAGCGCGAACTAATGAGCAGTTCTTC. The rearrangement joins TRBV7-2 to TRBJ2-1, with TRBD2 identical over 9 bases. There are 15 residues in the CDR3. Germline CDR1 SGHTA, CDR2 FQGNSA. Losses at the gene ends were 5 bases for V and 7 bases for J; bases not matched to a gene: 9.